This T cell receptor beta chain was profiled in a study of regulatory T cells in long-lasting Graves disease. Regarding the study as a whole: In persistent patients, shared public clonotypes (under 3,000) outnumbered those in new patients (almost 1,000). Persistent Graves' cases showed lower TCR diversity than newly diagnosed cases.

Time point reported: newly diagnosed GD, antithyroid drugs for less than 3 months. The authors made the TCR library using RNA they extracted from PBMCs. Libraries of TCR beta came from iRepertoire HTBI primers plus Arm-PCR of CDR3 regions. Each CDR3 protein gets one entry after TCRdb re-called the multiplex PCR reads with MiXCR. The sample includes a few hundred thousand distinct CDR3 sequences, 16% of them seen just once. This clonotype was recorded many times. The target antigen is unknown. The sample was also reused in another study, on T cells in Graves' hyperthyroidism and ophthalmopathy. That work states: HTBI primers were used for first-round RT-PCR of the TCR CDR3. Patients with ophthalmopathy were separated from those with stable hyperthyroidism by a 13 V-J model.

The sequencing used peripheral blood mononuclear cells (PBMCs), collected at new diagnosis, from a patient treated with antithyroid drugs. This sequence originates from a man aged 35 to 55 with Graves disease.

The CDR3 is CASSQVVSGGQETQYF. In nucleotides, the CDR3 is TGCGCCAGCAGCCAAGTGGTCAGCGGGGGCCAAGAGACCCAGTACTTC. The gene calls are TRBV4-3 and TRBJ2-5; 8 nucleotides agree with TRBD2. J gave up 1 base and V 1 base, and 5 bases lay outside the gene matches. Germline V gene sequence: CDR1 LGHNA, CDR2 YSLEER. This CDR3 has 16 residues.